Below, one T cell receptor beta chain is given with its context. Its specificity is not known. The protocol was immunoSEQ multiplex PCR, while the TCRdb copy is restricted to in-frame clones and leaves out a portion. The table includes some 32,000 clones, under 80% detected once. This record belongs to a study of CD4 T cells in relation to SARS-CoV-2 and coronaviruses. Trimming removed 3 bases from V and 6 bases from J, with 18 bases in between. The CDR3 spans 16 residues. Germline V gene lookup returns CDR1 MGHRA and CDR2 YSYEKL. This clonotype was obtained from an adult with COVID-19. The J gene is TRBJ2-1, the V gene TRBV4-1, with D tentatively TRBD2 (6 bases). The sequenced sample consisted of memory CD4+ T cells from PBMCs, cultured in vitro. The CDR3 sequence is CASSQFLTRGGNEQFF. The CDR3 bases are TGCGCCAGCAGCCAGTTCTTGACTAGGGGAGGCAATGAGCAGTTCTTC.